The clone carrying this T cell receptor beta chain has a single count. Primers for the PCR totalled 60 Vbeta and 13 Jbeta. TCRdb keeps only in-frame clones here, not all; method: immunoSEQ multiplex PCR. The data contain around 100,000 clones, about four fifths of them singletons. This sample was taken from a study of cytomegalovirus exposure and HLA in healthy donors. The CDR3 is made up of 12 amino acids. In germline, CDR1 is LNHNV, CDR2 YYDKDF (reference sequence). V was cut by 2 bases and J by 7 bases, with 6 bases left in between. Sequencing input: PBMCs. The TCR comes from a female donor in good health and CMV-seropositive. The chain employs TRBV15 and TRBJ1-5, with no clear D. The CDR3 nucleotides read TGTGCCACCAGCAGACAGGTCCAGCCCCAGCATTTT. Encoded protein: CATSRQVQPQHF.